Following are 9 T cell receptor beta chains from one sample sequenced in a study of blood T cell repertoires in COVID-19. The data were produced by immunoSEQ multiplex PCR, yet TCRdb's version contains in-frame clones alone and is incomplete. The table shows about 180,000 clones, with about four fifths occurring only once. The sequencing input was peripheral blood. The source is a human donor in a cohort sampled during active COVID-19.

The table lists this clone with a count of one. This chain joins TRBV2 and TRBJ2-5; no firm D call. Trimming pared 5 bases from V and 2 bases from J, leaving 12 bases between. The CDR3 contains 14 residues. Germline CDR1 is SNHLY and CDR2 is FYNNEI. CDR3 protein: CASSSIPLQETQYF. The CDR3 nucleotides are TGTGCCAGCAGTTCGATCCCTCTACAAGAGACCCAGTACTTC. The full variable domain, with the rest looked up from reference TRBV2 and TRBJ2-5, is EPEVTQTPSHQVTQMGQEVILRCVPISNHLYFYWYRQILGQKVEFLVSFYNNEISEKSEIFDDQFSVERPDGSNFTLKIRSTKLEDSAMYFCASSSIPLQETQYFGPGTRLLVL.

V is TRBV7-9 and J is TRBJ1-1; D is uncertain. The CDR3 totals 15 residues. V dropped 0 bases and J dropped 4 bases, with 12 bases sitting between them. Germline CDR1 and CDR2: SEHNR and FQNEAQ (reference sequence). CDR3 sequence (DNA): TGTGCCAGCAGCTTAGCACCCGCGGCCTCCACTGAAGCTTTCTTT. It codes for CASSLAPAASTEAFF.

The rearrangement links TRBV21-1 to TRBJ1-5. TRBV21-1 is described as a pseudogene. This CDR3 spans 18 amino acids. The CDR3 sequence: CASSKKRRGSYSNQPQHF. CDR3 DNA: TGTGCCAGCAGCAAAAAAAGGAGAGGGTCTTATAGCAATCAGCCCCAGCATTTT.

V usage is TRBV6-2 or TRBV6-3 and J usage is TRBJ2-7; 8 nucleotides agree with TRBD1. CDR1 is MNHEY and CDR2 is SVGEGT in the germline V gene. V shed 5 bases, J shed 4 bases, and the junction held 10 bases outside the gene matches. The CDR3 extends over 15 amino acids. CDR3 amino acids: CASSRSGQALYEQYF. The CDR3 DNA reads as TGTGCCAGCAGTCGCTCGGGACAGGCTCTATACGAGCAGTACTTC.

The rearrangement uses TRBV5-4 and TRBJ1-2; no reliable D call. Germline CDR1 is SGHNT and CDR2 is YYREEE (reference sequence). The CDR3 consists of 14 residues. Trimming stripped 0 bases from V and 2 bases from J, with 8 bases between. The CDR3 DNA is TGTGCCAGCAGCTTGGGCGGCCAGAACTATGGCTACACCTTC. It translates to CASSLGGQNYGYTF.

At least ten counts were recorded for this clone. The V gene is TRBV12-3 or TRBV12-4, the J gene TRBJ1-4; D remains ambiguous. CDR3 length equals 11 residues. V dropped 9 bases and J dropped 5 bases, with 7 bases sitting between them. CDR3 loop: CASPGNEKLFF. The CDR3, as DNA: TGTGCCAGTCCGGGGAATGAAAAACTGTTTTTT.

The V gene is TRBV5-1, the J gene TRBJ2-7, with D possibly being TRBD1 (6 bases). This CDR3 is built from 15 residues. Looked up from germline, CDR1 is SGHRS and CDR2 is YFSETQ. V was shortened by 0 bases and J by 1 base, with 11 bases between the two germline ends. The CDR3 sequence: CASSLEPGASYEQYF. In DNA, the CDR3 is TGCGCCAGCAGCTTGGAACCAGGGGCGTCCTACGAGCAGTACTTC.

This clone was seen a single time. The chain is built from TRBV13 and TRBJ2-5, with D perhaps TRBD2 (7 bases). V was shortened by 6 bases and J by 7 bases, with 15 bases between the two germline ends. Per germline, CDR1 PRHDT and CDR2 FYEKMQ (reference sequence). The CDR3 runs 13 residues. In nucleotides, the CDR3 is TGTGCCAGCAGAGGGGGGGAGGTCGGGACCCAGTACTTC. Translating gives CASRGGEVGTQYF.

This sequence joins TRBV10-3 and TRBJ2-3; 11 nucleotides agree with TRBD1. V dropped 9 bases and J dropped 1; count of bases not matched to a gene: 3. The CDR3 loop spans 14 amino acids. In germline, CDR1 is ENHRY, CDR2 SYGVKD. Written as DNA, the CDR3 is TGTGCCATAAGGGACAGGGGGGGCACAGATACGCAGTATTTT. Translation gives CAIRDRGGTDTQYF.